The 25 T cell receptor beta chains below were found in one sample sequenced in a study of shared clonotypes between healthy human individuals. Assay: immunoSEQ multiplex PCR; the TCRdb copy retains only in-frame clones and omits some. Here the sample spans 470,000 or so clones, more than 65% being singletons. Sample: PBMCs. All receptors come from a woman aged 40-49 years in good health. Some clones in this sample may be carry-over from other donors' samples.

This clone is a singleton in its sample. A far larger clone is one base from this, pointing to a likely read error. Other DNA sequences in the sample encode the same CDR3. V gene TRBV28 combines with J gene TRBJ2-3, with D tentatively TRBD1 (6 bases). Germline V gene lookup returns CDR1 MDHEN and CDR2 SYDVKM. The CDR3 runs to 14 residues. The V end lost 5 bases, the J end lost 3 bases, and 12 bases lay between the germline ends. The CDR3 here is CASSRGTITDTQYF. The DNA of the CDR3 is TGTGCCAGCAGTAGGGGGACCATAACAGATACGCAGTATTTT.

The chain couples TRBV10-3 to TRBJ2-5; TRBD2 agrees at 12 bases. CDR3 size: 18 residues. Unmatched junction bases numbered 10, after V lost 4 bases and J lost 1 base. In germline, CDR1 is ENHRY, CDR2 SYGVKD. This chain's CDR3 is CAISARLAGEEAQETQYF. CDR3 in DNA: TGTGCCATCAGTGCGAGACTAGCGGGAGAGGAGGCCCAAGAGACCCAGTACTTC.

With regard to this clone: It is likely a read error: a sequence one base away is far more abundant. V gene TRBV5-4 combines with J gene TRBJ2-5, with 12 bases fitting TRBD2. The V and J ends lost 5 bases and 2 bases, in that order; junction bases with no gene match: 4. In germline, CDR1 is SGHNT, CDR2 YYREEE (reference sequence). This CDR3 has 15 residues. The CDR3 DNA reads TGTGCCAGCAGACCCGGGACTAGCGGGCAAGAGACCCAGTACTTC. Translated: CASRPGTSGQETQYF.

The V call is TRBV11-3, the J call TRBJ2-3; TRBD2 agrees at 11 bases. V lost 5 bases, J lost 2 bases, and 3 bases stayed unmatched. Germline loops: CDR1 SGHNT, CDR2 YENEEA. This CDR3 spans 15 amino acids. This CDR3 reads CASSELAGATDTQYF. CDR3 sequence (DNA): TGTGCCAGCAGCGAACTAGCGGGGGCCACAGATACGCAGTATTTT.

This chain connects TRBV10-2 to TRBJ1-4, with D unresolved. This CDR3 has 14 residues. Per the germline V gene, CDR1 is WSHSY and CDR2 is SAAADI. The V and J ends lost 6 bases and 6 bases respectively, with 14 bases between them. The CDR3 is CASSVGRRDEKLFF. The CDR3 DNA is TGCGCCAGCAGCGTCGGCAGGCGGGATGAAAAACTGTTTTTT.

This chain connects TRBV12-2 to TRBJ2-1; no DNA check was done on the table's D call, TRBD2. TRBV12-2 is a pseudogene segment. The CDR3 runs to 16 residues. The DNA of the CDR3 is TGTGCAACTTCTTCTCGGCGGGACCTATTTTTTGGTGAGCAGTTCTTC. Translating gives CATSSRRDLFFGEQFF.

This clone was recorded at least ten times. Within the sample, other DNA sequences also encode this same CDR3. The V and J genes are TRBV6-1 and TRBJ2-7, with D perhaps matching TRBD1 (6 bases). CDR3 length: 15 residues. Deletions cut 2 bases from V and 6 bases from J, with 17 bases between. Looked up from germline, CDR1 is MNHNS and CDR2 is SASEGT. The DNA of the CDR3 is TGTGCCAGCAGTGAACTGGCAGGGGTACCTTCCGAGCAGTACTTC. Residues: CASSELAGVPSEQYF.

Comments on this clone: A single base separates this from a much larger clone, so it may be a read error. The rearrangement uses TRBV29-1 and TRBJ2-7; 12 bases fit TRBD1. Germline assignment: CDR1 SQVTM and CDR2 ANQGSEA. The CDR3 has 16 amino acids. The DNA of the CDR3 is TGCGGCGTCACAGGGACAGGGGGCCAGAGGTGGGAAGAGCAGTACTTC. As protein: CGVTGTGGQRWEEQYF.

This clone appeared a single time. The chain links TRBV4-2 to TRBJ2-2; 8 bases line up with TRBD1. Per the germline V gene, CDR1 is LGHNA and CDR2 is YNFKEQ. The CDR3 has 21 amino acids. The junction had 20 bases not matched to a gene; V was cut back by 4 bases and J by 1 base. CDR3 sequence (DNA): TGTGCCAGCAGCCTCACCTGGGACGTGGTACAGGGGGACTGGAACACCGGGGAGCTGTTTTTT. It encodes CASSLTWDVVQGDWNTGELFF.

This CDR3 is CASSLVGGSYEQYF. CDR3 in DNA: TGTGCCAGCAGCTTAGTGGGGGGGTCCTACGAGCAGTACTTC. The J gene is TRBJ2-7, the V gene TRBV11-1, with TRBD2 matching 7 bases. CDR1 is SGHAT, CDR2 FQDESV, per germline (reference sequence). The trim removed 1 base at V and 1 base at J, leaving 1 base unmatched. The CDR3 consists of 14 residues.

The genes are TRBV6-1 and TRBJ2-1; TRBD1 agrees at 8 bases. The ends lost 4 bases at V and 8 bases at J; junction bases unmatched: 1. CDR1 and CDR2 (germline): MNHNS, SASEGT. CDR3 length equals 12 residues. CDR3 in amino acids: CASSGTGHEQFF. In DNA form, the CDR3 reads TGTGCCAGCAGTGGGACAGGGCATGAGCAGTTCTTC.

This clone was found a few times. The likely explanation is a read error, given a far larger clone one base away. The CDR3 DNA follows: TGTGCCAGCAGCTTTTCCAGAGCGAACGCCGGGGAGCTGTTTTTT. Amino acid sequence: CASSFSRANAGELFF. The chain links TRBV5-4 to TRBJ2-2; no reliable D call. Per germline, CDR1 SGHNT and CDR2 YYREEE (reference sequence). CDR3 length: 15 amino acids.

The chain employs TRBV19 and TRBJ1-5; 11 bases align to TRBD1. In germline, CDR1 is LNHDA, CDR2 SQIVND (reference sequence). This CDR3 has 16 residues. With 5 bases clipped from V and 7 bases from J, the junction kept 10 bases outside the gene matches. CDR3 sequence reads: CASSSGTGGGGQPQHF. The CDR3 DNA follows: TGTGCCAGTAGTTCCGGGACAGGGGGAGGAGGGCAGCCCCAGCATTTT.

Note on this clone: A read error is the likely source, as a far larger clone sits one nucleotide away. The V call is TRBV11-2, the J call TRBJ1-2, with D perhaps matching TRBD1 (5 bases). The CDR3 runs to 14 residues. From germline, CDR1 is SGHAT and CDR2 FQNNGV. This CDR3 reads CAISPDSMSYGYTF. The CDR3 DNA follows: TGTGCCATCAGCCCCGACAGTATGAGCTATGGCTACACCTTC.

The gene calls are TRBV11-2 and TRBJ2-7; tentative D call: TRBD2 (7 bases). This CDR3 comprises 15 residues. The V end was cut by 5 bases, the J end by 3 bases, with 17 bases between. CDR1 and CDR2 from the germline V gene are SGHAT and FQNNGV. The DNA for the CDR3 is TGTGCCAGCAGCCTGGGGGGGCTATTCATCTACGAGCAGTACTTC. Protein product: CASSLGGLFIYEQYF.

J is TRBJ2-5 and V is TRBV5-4; the D call may be TRBD1 or TRBD2 (6 bases each). V lost 3 bases and J lost 5, with 20 bases in between. CDR3 length: 16 residues. Germline V gene data show CDR1 as SGHNT and CDR2 as YYREEE (reference sequence). This CDR3 is CASSSSGTQGRETQYF. DNA of the CDR3: TGTGCCAGCAGCTCATCGGGGACTCAGGGGCGCGAGACCCAGTACTTC.

This clone turned up a few times. The gene calls are TRBV30 and TRBJ2-1, with 9 nucleotides matching TRBD1. This CDR3 region has 16 residues. Trimming took 2 bases from V and 5 from J; bases not matched to a gene: 10. Germline loops: CDR1 GTSNPN, CDR2 SVGIG (reference sequence). The CDR3 coding sequence is TGTGCCTGGAGTACCCCCGGGACAGGGACGCACAATGAGCAGTTCTTC. Translation gives CAWSTPGTGTHNEQFF.

For this clone: The identical CDR3 is also encoded by other nucleotide sequences in the sample. This chain links TRBV12-5 with TRBJ1-1, with D possibly being TRBD1 (6 bases). This CDR3 is built from 13 residues. Germline CDR1 is LGHNT and CDR2 is FRNRAP. Trimming took 1 base from V and 4 from J, leaving 7 bases between them. CDR3 protein: CASGLEGGTEAFF. Written as DNA, the CDR3 is TGTGCTAGTGGTTTGGAGGGGGGCACTGAAGCTTTCTTT.

The sample holds a few counts of this clone. An end of the junction differs from the germline gene, which may be a read error. The chain employs TRBV6-5 and TRBJ1-1; possibly TRBD1 for D (5 bases). The CDR3 length is 15 residues. Germline V CDR1 and CDR2: MNHEY, SVGAGI. CDR3 DNA sequence: TGTGCCAGCAGCCTAAGGATCAGGGAGAACGCTGAAGCTTTCTTT. This sequence encodes CASSLRIRENAEAFF.

This clone was found once. J is TRBJ1-1 and V is TRBV6-1, with D perhaps TRBD1 (5 bases). The CDR3 sequence is 12 residues long. Germline CDR1 MNHNS, CDR2 SASEGT. Trimming took 6 bases from V and 10 from J, leaving 15 bases between them. CDR3 sequence: CASRNRPRGAFF. The CDR3 region has the DNA TGTGCCAGCAGGAACAGGCCCCGAGGAGCTTTCTTT.

V usage is TRBV5-1 and J usage is TRBJ2-7, with no clear D. The CDR3 is 16 amino acids. The V and J ends lost 0 bases and 5 bases respectively, with 18 bases between them. Germline CDR1 is SGHRS and CDR2 is YFSETQ. The CDR3 nucleotides read TGCGCCAGCAGCTTGGACCCCGCGGCTAAGGGCCACGAGCAGTACTTC. Its translation is CASSLDPAAKGHEQYF.

The genes are TRBV7-9 and TRBJ1-1, with D possibly matching TRBD1 (6 bases). This CDR3 comprises 13 residues. Germline V gene sequence: CDR1 SEHNR, CDR2 FQNEAQ (reference sequence). The ends were cut back, 6 bases at V and 6 bases at J, with 14 bases in the middle. The CDR3 DNA sequence: TGTGCCAGCAGAAGGACAGTCTACCCTGAAGCTTTCTTT. It encodes CASRRTVYPEAFF. Based on the CDR3 plus reference TRBV7-9 and TRBJ1-1, the full variable domain is DTGVSQNPRHKITKRGQNVTFRCDPISEHNRLYWYRQTLGQGPEFLTYFQNEAQLEKSRLLSDRFSAERPKGSFSTLEIQRTEQGDSAMYLCASRRTVYPEAFFGQGTRLTVV.

The chain joins TRBV5-1 to TRBJ2-2; D is unresolved. Germline lookup yields CDR1 SGHRS and CDR2 YFSETQ. V was trimmed by 4 bases and J by 0 bases, leaving 13 bases between them. The CDR3 is made up of 16 amino acids. CDR3 DNA: TGCGCCAGCAGCCAAAGCCCTAACTCGAACACCGGGGAGCTGTTTTTT. Residues: CASSQSPNSNTGELFF.

The rearrangement links TRBV7-6 to TRBJ1-3; the D gene is possibly TRBD1 (5 bases). The CDR3 sequence is 16 residues long. Per the germline V gene, CDR1 is SGHVS and CDR2 is FNYEAQ. Deletions cut 0 bases from V and 2 bases from J, with 11 bases between. CDR3 region: CASSLALGLAGNTIYF. CDR3 DNA sequence: TGTGCCAGCAGCTTAGCACTGGGACTTGCTGGAAACACCATATATTTT.

The V and J genes are TRBV29-1 and TRBJ2-1; D gene ambiguous. CDR1 is SQVTM, CDR2 ANQGSEA, per germline. The CDR3 runs to 14 residues. The V end lost 3 bases, the J end lost 8 bases, and 17 bases lay between the germline ends. The CDR3 reads CSVDPSRAQDEQFF. The DNA for the CDR3 is TGCAGCGTTGATCCGAGTAGGGCACAAGATGAGCAGTTCTTC.